This TCR beta chain was recovered during a study of T cells in localized non-small cell lung cancer. Sequencing was performed with immunoSEQ multiplex PCR; in TCRdb, only in-frame clones are kept and a portion is missing. In the table there are under 70,000 clones, roughly 90% of which are singletons. This receptor was obtained from a woman between 35 and 75 years old with stage I lung adenocarcinoma. The material sequenced was peripheral blood, taken before any cancer treatment.

CDR3 bases: TGTGCCAGCAGCCACCCCTCCACCTCGGAGGAGCAGTTCTTC. As protein: CASSHPSTSEEQFF. The chain couples TRBV7-8 to TRBJ2-1; D gene ambiguous. V lost 5 bases, J lost 10 bases, and 18 bases lay in between. The CDR3 extends over 14 amino acids. Germline assignment: CDR1 SGHVS and CDR2 FQNEAQ. Based on the CDR3 plus reference TRBV7-8 and TRBJ2-1, the full variable domain is GAGVSQSPRYKVAKRGQDVALRCDPISGHVSLFWYQQALGQGPEFLTYFQNEAQLDKSGLPSDRFFAERPEGSVSTLKIQRTQQEDSAVYLCASSHPSTSEEQFFGPGTRLTVL.